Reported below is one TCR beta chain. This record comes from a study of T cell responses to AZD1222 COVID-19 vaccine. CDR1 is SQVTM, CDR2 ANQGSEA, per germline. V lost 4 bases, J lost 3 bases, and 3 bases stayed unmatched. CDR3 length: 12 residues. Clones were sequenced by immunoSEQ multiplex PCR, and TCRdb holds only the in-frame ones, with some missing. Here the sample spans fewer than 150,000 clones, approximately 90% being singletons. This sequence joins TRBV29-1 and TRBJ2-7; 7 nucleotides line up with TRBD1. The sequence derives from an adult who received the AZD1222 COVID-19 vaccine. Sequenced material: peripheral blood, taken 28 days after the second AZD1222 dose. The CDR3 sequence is CSVGGQFYEQYF. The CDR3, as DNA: TGCAGCGTTGGGGGACAGTTCTACGAGCAGTACTTC.